The 18 T cell receptor beta chains listed next were all sequenced from one sample in a study of blood T cell repertoires in COVID-19. This table comes from immunoSEQ multiplex PCR, and its TCRdb copy is limited to in-frame clones, with some not included. This table has 75,000 to 100,000 clones, approximately 87% appearing once. Sequences were obtained from peripheral blood. All receptors derive from a human donor in a cohort sampled during active COVID-19.

The V call is TRBV19, the J call TRBJ2-1, with D possibly matching TRBD2 (7 bases). Germline V gene lookup returns CDR1 LNHDA and CDR2 SQIVND (reference sequence). V lost 6 bases to trimming and J lost 5 bases, with 14 bases between them. The CDR3 sequence is 14 residues long. CDR3 nucleotide sequence: TGTGCCAGTAGGGCCCGGGGGGCGGACAATGAGCAGTTCTTC. It specifies CASRARGADNEQFF.

This chain uses TRBV6-5 with TRBJ2-2; 13 bases line up with TRBD2. This CDR3 is built from 15 residues. V was pared by 7 bases and J by 8 bases, with 7 bases of the junction left unmatched. Germline V gene data show CDR1 as MNHEY and CDR2 as SVGAGI. CDR3 in DNA: TGTGCCAGCATGTCGGGACTAGCGGGGACTGGGGAGCTGTTTTTT. This sequence encodes CASMSGLAGTGELFF.

This chain joins TRBV19 and TRBJ1-2; D is undetermined. Trimming took 5 bases from V and 3 from J, leaving 7 bases between them. CDR1 is LNHDA and CDR2 is SQIVND in the germline V gene (reference sequence). This CDR3 has 12 residues. The CDR3 loop is CASSQVYYGYTF. CDR3 nucleotide sequence: TGTGCCAGTAGTCAGGTTTACTATGGCTACACCTTC.

The CDR3 here is CATSLATSTDTQYF. The DNA for the CDR3 is TGTGCCACCTCACTAGCGACTAGCACAGATACGCAGTATTTT. The genes are TRBV24-1 and TRBJ2-3; TRBD2 agrees at 7 bases. The CDR3 loop spans 14 amino acids. V shed 9 bases, J shed 0 bases, and the junction held 5 bases outside the gene matches. Germline V gene lookup returns CDR1 KGHDR and CDR2 SFDVKD.

The chain employs TRBV6-5 and TRBJ2-3; 14 bases align to TRBD2. The CDR3 covers 16 residues. With V trimmed by 4 bases and J by 5 bases, 5 bases remained unmatched. CDR1 is MNHEY, CDR2 SVGAGI, per germline. The CDR3 protein is CASSSTSGRAGDTQYF. The DNA for the CDR3 is TGTGCCAGCAGTTCGACTAGCGGGAGGGCTGGAGATACGCAGTATTTT.

The chain recombines TRBV19 with TRBJ1-2; the D gene is possibly TRBD1 (5 bases). The germline CDR1 and CDR2 sequences are LNHDA and SQIVND (reference sequence). The CDR3 runs 14 residues. Trimming removed 6 bases at V and 1 base at J, with 12 bases between. Here the CDR3 reads CASSRLGGNYGYTF. Here the CDR3 DNA reads TGTGCCAGTAGCCGATTGGGGGGTAACTATGGCTACACCTTC.

The chain has TRBV4-2 and TRBJ2-4; a possible D gene is TRBD1 (6 bases). The CDR3 totals 14 residues. Germline V CDR1 and CDR2: LGHNA, YNFKEQ. Trimming pared 1 base from V and 5 bases from J, leaving 9 bases between. CDR3 region: CASSQVSGENIQYF. In nucleotides, the CDR3 is TGTGCCAGCAGCCAAGTGTCAGGGGAAAACATTCAGTACTTC.

The chain couples TRBV2 to TRBJ2-3; TRBD2 aligns across 9 bases. Trimming at V came to 4 bases and at J to 2 bases, leaving 4 bases not matched to a gene. This CDR3 contains 15 residues. Germline assignment: CDR1 SNHLY and CDR2 FYNNEI. In nucleotides, the CDR3 is TGTGCCAGCAGTGCTAGCGGGACTTCCACAGATACGCAGTATTTT. It encodes CASSASGTSTDTQYF.

The chain carries TRBV29-1 and TRBJ1-2; D might be TRBD1 (5 bases). Germline CDR1 is SQVTM and CDR2 is ANQGSEA. CDR3 size: 14 residues. Trimming took 7 bases from V and 4 from J, leaving 19 bases between them. Here the CDR3 reads CSAPSQDRLYGYTF. Written as DNA, the CDR3 is TGCAGCGCCCCCTCACAGGACCGACTCTATGGCTACACCTTC.

The chain is built from TRBV7-9 and TRBJ2-7; 8 bases match TRBD2. The CDR3 is made up of 17 amino acids. The junction had 14 bases not matched to a gene; V was cut back by 4 bases and J by 3 bases. CDR1 and CDR2 from the germline V gene are SEHNR and FQNEAQ (reference sequence). This CDR3 reads CASSSVRAGTRIYEQYF. The CDR3 bases are TGTGCCAGCAGCTCCGTAAGAGCCGGGACTAGGATCTACGAGCAGTACTTC. The full variable domain, completed using reference TRBV7-9 and TRBJ2-7, is DTGVSQNPRHKITKRGQNVTFRCDPISEHNRLYWYRQTLGQGPEFLTYFQNEAQLEKSRLLSDRFSAERPKGSFSTLEIQRTEQGDSAMYLCASSSVRAGTRIYEQYFGPGTRLTVT.

V gene TRBV29-1 combines with J gene TRBJ2-3; TRBD1 aligns across 12 bases. V lost 4 bases, J lost 3 bases, and 11 bases stayed unmatched. The CDR3 runs to 17 residues. Germline CDR1 and CDR2: SQVTM and ANQGSEA. The CDR3 DNA is TGCAGCGTTGGGGCGTTAGGGACAGGGGGCGCGACAGATACGCAGTATTTT. It translates to CSVGALGTGGATDTQYF.

V is TRBV10-3 and J is TRBJ2-1; a weak D match, TRBD2 (6 bases). The CDR3 totals 15 residues. Germline V CDR1 and CDR2: ENHRY, SYGVKD. V lost 3 bases, J lost 5 bases, and 14 bases lay in between. The CDR3: CAISDPSLANNEQFF. The CDR3 bases are TGTGCCATCAGTGACCCAAGCCTAGCGAACAATGAGCAGTTCTTC.

The chain employs TRBV9 and TRBJ2-1; 8 bases are a match to TRBD2. The CDR3 extends over 14 amino acids. With V trimmed by 0 bases and J by 4 bases, 0 bases remained unmatched. The V gene's germline CDR1 is SGDLS and CDR2 YYNGEE. The CDR3 nucleotides are TGTGCCAGCAGCGTAGGACTAGCGTACAATGAGCAGTTCTTC. Its protein is CASSVGLAYNEQFF.

J is TRBJ2-5 and V is TRBV7-9, with D possibly TRBD1 on 5 matching bases. In germline, CDR1 is SEHNR, CDR2 FQNEAQ (reference sequence). CDR3 length equals 16 residues. Trimming removed 0 bases at V and 0 bases at J, with 11 bases between. The CDR3 sequence is CASSLASRGYQETQYF. As DNA, the CDR3 is TGTGCCAGCAGCTTAGCGAGTAGGGGATACCAAGAGACCCAGTACTTC.

The chain links TRBV4-1 to TRBJ2-1; 13 positions agree with TRBD2. The germline V gene has CDR1 MGHRA and CDR2 YSYEKL. CDR3 size: 16 residues. V lost 4 bases to trimming and J lost 9 bases; unmatched junction nucleotides: 9. The CDR3 spells CASSLPGTSGAGEQFF. The CDR3 nucleotides are TGCGCCAGCAGCCTCCCCGGGACTAGCGGGGCCGGTGAGCAGTTCTTC.

V usage is TRBV11-2 and J usage is TRBJ2-5; 11 bases fit TRBD2. V dropped 4 bases and J dropped 1; count of bases not matched to a gene: 5. The CDR3 is 16 residues long. Germline V lookup: CDR1 SGHAT, CDR2 FQNNGV. The CDR3 sequence: CASSSGTSGIQETQYF. The CDR3 nucleotides are TGTGCCAGCAGCTCCGGGACTAGCGGTATCCAAGAGACCCAGTACTTC.

The CDR3 nucleotides are TGTGCCAGCAGTCTAGGGGCTCTAGCCTACGAGCAGTACTTC. Translating it yields CASSLGALAYEQYF. The genes are TRBV6-5 and TRBJ2-7, with D perhaps matching TRBD1 (5 bases). Germline CDR1 is MNHEY and CDR2 is SVGAGI. Trimming left V 5 bases short and J 2 bases short, with 13 bases between. This CDR3 is built from 14 residues.

The rearrangement links TRBV4-2 to TRBJ1-4; 11 nucleotides align to TRBD1. CDR3 length: 18 residues. The germline V gene encodes CDR1 LGHNA and CDR2 YNFKEQ. Trimming cost V 5 bases and J 1 base; bases outside gene matches: 9. This CDR3 reads CASSSRTGGAVTNEKLFF. The CDR3, as DNA: TGTGCCAGCAGCTCGAGGACAGGGGGCGCGGTAACTAATGAAAAACTGTTTTTT.